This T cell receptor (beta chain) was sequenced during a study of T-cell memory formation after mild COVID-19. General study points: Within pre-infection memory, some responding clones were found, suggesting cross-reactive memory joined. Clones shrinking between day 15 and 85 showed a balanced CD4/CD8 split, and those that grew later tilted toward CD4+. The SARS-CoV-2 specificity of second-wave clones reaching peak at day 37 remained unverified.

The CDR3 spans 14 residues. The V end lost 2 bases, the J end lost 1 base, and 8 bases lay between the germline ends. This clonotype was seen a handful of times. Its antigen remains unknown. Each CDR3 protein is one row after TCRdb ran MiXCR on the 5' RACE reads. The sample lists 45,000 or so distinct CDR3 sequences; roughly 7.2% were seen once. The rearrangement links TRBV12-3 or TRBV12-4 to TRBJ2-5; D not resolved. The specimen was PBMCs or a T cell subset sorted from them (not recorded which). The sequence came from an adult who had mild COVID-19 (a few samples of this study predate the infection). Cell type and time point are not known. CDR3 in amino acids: CASSLTNSQETQYF. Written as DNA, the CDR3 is TGTGCCAGCAGTTTAACTAACAGCCAAGAGACCCAGTACTTC.